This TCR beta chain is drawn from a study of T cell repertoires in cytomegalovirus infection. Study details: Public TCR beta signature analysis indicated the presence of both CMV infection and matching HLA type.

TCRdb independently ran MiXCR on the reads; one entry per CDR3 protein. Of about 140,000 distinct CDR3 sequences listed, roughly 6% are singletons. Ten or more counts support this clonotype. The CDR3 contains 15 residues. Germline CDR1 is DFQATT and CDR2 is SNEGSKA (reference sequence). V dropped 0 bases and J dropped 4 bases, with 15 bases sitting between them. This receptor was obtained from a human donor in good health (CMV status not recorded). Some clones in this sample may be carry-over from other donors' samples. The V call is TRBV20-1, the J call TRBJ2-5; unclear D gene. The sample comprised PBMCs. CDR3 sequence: CSARDPAGIGETQYF. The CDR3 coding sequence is TGCAGTGCTAGAGATCCGGCAGGTATTGGAGAGACCCAGTACTTC.